Listed here are 32 T cell receptor beta chains from one sample, sequenced in a study of a mutant IDH1 vaccine in newly diagnosed glioma. No antigen is known for these receptors. Sample time point: week 5, during vaccination. Vaccinated patients received 300 ug of mutant IDH1 20-mer peptide per dose, with topical imiquimod. Repertoires were generated with immunoSEQ multiplex PCR, while TCRdb's copy carries only in-frame clones and drops some. The sample lists approximately 26,000 clones, roughly 90% occurring once. The sequences come from PBMCs, collected from a glioma patient whose treatment included an IDH1 peptide vaccine. The receptor source for this set is a man younger than 35 with glioma.

V gene TRBV10-3 combines with J gene TRBJ2-2; D possibly uses TRBD1 or TRBD2 (5 bases each). Trimming took off 0 bases at V and 5 bases at J, with 16 bases between the two ends. The CDR3 spans 17 residues. Germline V gene sequence: CDR1 ENHRY, CDR2 SYGVKD. CDR3 DNA: TGTGCCATCAGTGAGTCACCGGGACCCCTAGGTACCGGGGAGCTGTTTTTT. Its protein product is CAISESPGPLGTGELFF.

This clone was seen once. Written as DNA, the CDR3 is TGTGCCAGTCGGTACAGGAACCCAAACAATGAGCAGTTCTTC. This encodes CASRYRNPNNEQFF. The V call is TRBV19, the J call TRBJ2-1; D might be TRBD1 (5 bases). Trimming shortened V by 8 bases and J by 5 bases, and 16 bases separated the two germline ends. Germline V CDR1 and CDR2: LNHDA, SQIVND (reference sequence). This CDR3 spans 14 amino acids. The complete variable domain, with remaining parts taken from reference TRBV19 and TRBJ2-1, reads DGGITQSPKYLFRKEGQNVTLSCEQNLNHDAMYWYRQDPGQGLRLIYYSQIVNDFQKGDIAEGYSVSREKKESFPLTVTSAQKNPTAFYLCASRYRNPNNEQFFGPGTRLTVL.

V is TRBV15 and J is TRBJ2-7; D is uncertain. Trimming left V 7 bases short and J 1 base short, with 14 bases between. This CDR3 is 14 amino acids long. Germline CDR1 reads LNHNV; CDR2 reads YYDKDF (reference sequence). For the CDR3, the DNA is TGTGCCACCACTGGGCCAGGCCCATCCTACGAGCAGTACTTC. This sequence encodes CATTGPGPSYEQYF. The whole variable domain, remainder taken from reference TRBV15 and TRBJ2-7, is DAMVIQNPRYQVTQFGKPVTLSCSQTLNHNVMYWYQQKSSQAPKLLFHYYDKDFNNEADTPDNFQSRRPNTSFCFLDIRSPGLGDTAMYLCATTGPGPSYEQYFGPGTRLTVT.

The chain is built from TRBV19 and TRBJ2-7; 11 nucleotides agree with TRBD2. The CDR3 is made up of 14 amino acids. The junction had 3 bases not matched to a gene; V was cut back by 5 bases and J by 3 bases. CDR1 LNHDA and CDR2 SQIVND come from the germline V gene (reference sequence). The CDR3 DNA follows: TGTGCCAGTAGTGTACTAGCGGGGGACTACGAGCAGTACTTC. It codes for CASSVLAGDYEQYF. Full variable domain (missing parts from reference TRBV19 and TRBJ2-7): DGGITQSPKYLFRKEGQNVTLSCEQNLNHDAMYWYRQDPGQGLRLIYYSQIVNDFQKGDIAEGYSVSREKKESFPLTVTSAQKNPTAFYLCASSVLAGDYEQYFGPGTRLTVT.

This clone was counted a single time. The chain has TRBV27 and TRBJ2-7; 10 nucleotides agree with TRBD1. The CDR3 spans 15 residues. Germline loops: CDR1 MNHEY, CDR2 SMNVEV (reference sequence). J was trimmed by 0 bases and V by 5 bases; bases with no gene match: 4. CDR3 sequence: CASSRGQGSSYEQYF. As DNA, the CDR3 is TGTGCCAGCAGTAGGGGACAGGGGTCCTCCTACGAGCAGTACTTC.

The chain joins TRBV7-2 to TRBJ1-2, with TRBD1 matching 7 bases. The CDR3 consists of 16 residues. Trimming took 0 bases from V and 4 from J; bases not matched to a gene: 8. The germline V gene encodes CDR1 SGHTA and CDR2 FQGNSA. CDR3 bases: TGTGCCAGCAGCTTAGCCGCGACAGGGACGGCCTATGGCTACACCTTC. It translates to CASSLAATGTAYGYTF.

The chain recombines TRBV7-2 with TRBJ1-2; 9 nucleotides agree with TRBD1. This CDR3 has 15 amino acids. The junction had 7 bases not matched to a gene; V was cut back by 4 bases and J by 4 bases. Germline lookup yields CDR1 SGHTA and CDR2 FQGNSA. This CDR3 is CASSSRDRDFYGYTF. CDR3 nucleotides: TGTGCCAGCAGCTCCCGGGACAGGGATTTCTATGGCTACACCTTC.

V gene TRBV6-5 combines with J gene TRBJ1-5; D remains ambiguous. CDR3 length: 13 residues. Germline-derived CDR1 and CDR2 are MNHEY and SVGAGI. V was shortened by 6 bases and J by 2 bases, with 8 bases between the two germline ends. CDR3 DNA sequence: TGTGCCAGCAGCTCATCGGGCAATCAGCCCCAGCATTTT. It yields the protein CASSSSGNQPQHF.

V and J are TRBV29-1 and TRBJ2-5; possibly TRBD2 for D (5 bases). Trimming pared 0 bases from V and 5 bases from J, leaving 13 bases between. The germline V gene has CDR1 SQVTM and CDR2 ANQGSEA. The CDR3 has 14 residues. CDR3 region: CSVEEWLAGETQYF. As DNA, the CDR3 is TGCAGCGTTGAAGAGTGGCTAGCTGGCGAGACCCAGTACTTC.

This chain uses TRBV15 with TRBJ2-1; the match to TRBD2 covers 7 bases. The junction had 6 bases not matched to a gene; V was cut back by 0 bases and J by 10 bases. This CDR3 contains 14 residues. The V gene's germline CDR1 is LNHNV and CDR2 YYDKDF (reference sequence). CDR3 residues: CATSRDLAGDEQFF. In DNA, the CDR3 is TGTGCCACCAGCAGAGATTTGGCGGGAGACGAGCAGTTCTTC.

J is TRBJ2-5 and V is TRBV7-2; D is ambiguous. Per the germline V gene, CDR1 is SGHTA and CDR2 is FQGNSA. The V end was cut by 3 bases, the J end by 4 bases, with 9 bases between. The CDR3 sequence is 13 residues long. As DNA, the CDR3 is TGTGCCAGCAGCTTGGGCAGGTCAGAGACCCAGTACTTC. Translation gives CASSLGRSETQYF.

This rearrangement joins TRBV7-9 to TRBJ2-5; D is ambiguous. CDR3 size: 18 residues. V gave up 1 base and J gave up 2 bases, with 20 bases separating them. From germline, CDR1 is SEHNR and CDR2 FQNEAQ (reference sequence). CDR3 nucleotides: TGTGCCAGCAGCTTAGAAGTCGGATTCCTTGGAAGACAAGAGACCCAGTACTTC. Translating it yields CASSLEVGFLGRQETQYF.

V usage is TRBV19 and J usage is TRBJ1-2; tentative D call: TRBD1 (6 bases). Germline lookup yields CDR1 LNHDA and CDR2 SQIVND (reference sequence). Trimming removed 2 bases from V and 8 bases from J, with 15 bases in between. The CDR3 consists of 14 residues. Here the CDR3 DNA reads TGTGCCAGTAGTATACTGGGGGGCGCCCCAGGCTACACCTTC. It specifies CASSILGGAPGYTF.

A remark on this clone: The junction and the germline gene differ at one end; a read error may be behind it. This chain links TRBV30 with TRBJ2-7; TRBD1 matches at 10 bases. Per the germline V gene, CDR1 is GTSNPN and CDR2 is SVGIG (reference sequence). This CDR3 is 14 amino acids long. The CDR3 reads CAGSAGTGAYEQYF. As DNA, the CDR3 is TGTGCCGGGAGTGCGGGGACAGGGGCCTACGAGCAGTACTTC. Full variable domain (remainder filled in from reference TRBV30 and TRBJ2-7): SQTIHQWPATLVQPVGSPLSLECTVEGTSNPNLYWYRQAAGRGLQLLFYSVGIGQISSEVPQNLSASRPQDRQFILSSKKLLLSDSGFYLCAGSAGTGAYEQYFGPGTRLTVT.

The genes are TRBV19 and TRBJ2-7; maybe TRBD2 (7 bases). The germline CDR1 and CDR2 sequences are LNHDA and SQIVND (reference sequence). There are 17 residues in the CDR3. Trimming shortened V by 1 base and J by 0 bases, and 16 bases separated the two germline ends. The DNA of the CDR3 is TGTGCCAGTAGTATAGGAGCGGGACACCTAAGCTCCTACGAGCAGTACTTC. This encodes CASSIGAGHLSSYEQYF. The variable domain in full, with the rest retrieved from reference TRBV19 and TRBJ2-7, is DGGITQSPKYLFRKEGQNVTLSCEQNLNHDAMYWYRQDPGQGLRLIYYSQIVNDFQKGDIAEGYSVSREKKESFPLTVTSAQKNPTAFYLCASSIGAGHLSSYEQYFGPGTRLTVT.

V usage is TRBV7-2 and J usage is TRBJ2-5, with D possibly being TRBD2 (5 bases). Per the germline V gene, CDR1 is SGHTA and CDR2 is FQGNSA. Trimming stripped 4 bases from V and 5 bases from J, with 14 bases between. This CDR3 is built from 14 residues. CDR3 region: CASSSWTPGETQYF. CDR3 bases: TGTGCCAGCAGCTCGTGGACTCCCGGGGAGACCCAGTACTTC.

The table lists this clone with a count of one. This chain joins TRBV7-2 and TRBJ2-7, with a weak D call TRBD2 (5 bases). V was pared by 3 bases and J by 0 bases, with 15 bases between. The CDR3 sequence is 16 residues long. Germline values: CDR1 SGHTA, CDR2 FQGNSA. The CDR3 sequence is CASSFLSVGSSYEQYF. DNA for the CDR3: TGTGCCAGCAGCTTCCTTAGCGTGGGGTCCTCCTACGAGCAGTACTTC.

J is TRBJ2-7 and V is TRBV4-2; 10 nucleotides match TRBD1. J was trimmed by 2 bases and V by 4 bases; bases with no gene match: 8. In germline, CDR1 is LGHNA, CDR2 YNFKEQ. The CDR3 length is 16 residues. CDR3 sequence: CASSPRGTGAAYEQYF. DNA for the CDR3: TGTGCCAGCAGCCCCCGGGGGACAGGGGCCGCCTACGAGCAGTACTTC.

The chain joins TRBV7-8 to TRBJ2-3; 7 bases align to TRBD2. J was trimmed by 0 bases and V by 5 bases; bases with no gene match: 8. From germline, CDR1 is SGHVS and CDR2 FQNEAQ. CDR3 length: 16 amino acids. This CDR3 reads CASSPPLAVSTDTQYF. The CDR3 nucleotides read TGTGCCAGCAGCCCCCCGCTAGCGGTGAGCACAGATACGCAGTATTTT.

V usage is TRBV9 and J usage is TRBJ1-1; TRBD1 matches at 9 bases. Looked up from germline, CDR1 is SGDLS and CDR2 is YYNGEE. The CDR3 extends over 15 amino acids. J lost 5 bases, V lost 4 bases, and 9 bases had no gene match. The CDR3 spells CASSPAGTGRTEAFF. Written as DNA, the CDR3 is TGTGCCAGCAGCCCGGCGGGGACAGGGCGGACTGAAGCTTTCTTT. Full variable domain (outside the CDR3, taken from reference TRBV9 and TRBJ1-1): DSGVTQTPKHLITATGQRVTLRCSPRSGDLSVYWYQQSLDQGLQFLIQYYNGEERAKGNILERFSAQQFPDLHSELNLSSLELGDSALYFCASSPAGTGRTEAFFGQGTRLTVV.

The rearrangement links TRBV30 to TRBJ2-2; 8 bases fit TRBD1. Germline CDR1 GTSNPN, CDR2 SVGIG (reference sequence). V gave up 5 bases and J gave up 1 base; unmatched junction bases: 0. The CDR3 is made up of 13 amino acids. The CDR3 sequence: CAWGTGNTGELFF. CDR3 in DNA: TGTGCCTGGGGGACAGGGAACACCGGGGAGCTGTTTTTT. Filled out from reference TRBV30 and TRBJ2-2, the complete variable domain reads SQTIHQWPATLVQPVGSPLSLECTVEGTSNPNLYWYRQAAGRGLQLLFYSVGIGQISSEVPQNLSASRPQDRQFILSSKKLLLSDSGFYLCAWGTGNTGELFFGEGSRLTVL.

The CDR3 spells CASSHIPRGYSTDTQYF. DNA for the CDR3: TGCGCCAGCAGCCATATACCCCGAGGGTATAGCACAGATACGCAGTATTTT. The rearrangement links TRBV4-1 to TRBJ2-3; D is possibly TRBD2 (5 bases). Germline CDR1 MGHRA, CDR2 YSYEKL. The CDR3 spans 17 residues. Between the trimmed V and J ends, which lost 3 bases and 0 bases, there was a span of 16 bases.

The chain links TRBV29-1 to TRBJ1-1; D is perhaps TRBD1 (6 bases). V lost 7 bases, J lost 3 bases, and 15 bases lay in between. The V gene's germline CDR1 is SQVTM and CDR2 ANQGSEA. The CDR3 runs 13 residues. Here the CDR3 DNA reads TGCAGCGCCGGACAGTCCCCGGACACTGAAGCTTTCTTT. This translates into CSAGQSPDTEAFF.

This CDR3 reads CASSVRVTGELFF. The CDR3 nucleotides are TGTGCCAGCAGCGTCCGGGTCACCGGGGAGCTGTTTTTT. The rearrangement joins TRBV7-2 to TRBJ2-2; D is undetermined. The CDR3 spans 13 residues. V was cut by 5 bases and J by 4 bases, with 8 bases left in between. CDR1 and CDR2 from the germline V gene are SGHTA and FQGNSA.

The chain uses TRBV4-1 and TRBJ2-1; 7 bases agree with TRBD2. This CDR3 is built from 13 residues. Germline V gives CDR1 MGHRA, CDR2 YSYEKL. V lost 4 bases, J lost 5 bases, and 2 bases stayed unmatched. The CDR3, as DNA: TGCGCCAGCAGCCTAGGACTAGACAATGAGCAGTTCTTC. Translation: CASSLGLDNEQFF.

This chain links TRBV29-1 with TRBJ1-1; D is possibly TRBD1 (5 bases). The germline V gene has CDR1 SQVTM and CDR2 ANQGSEA. The CDR3 covers 11 residues. V was shortened by 7 bases and J by 7 bases, with 13 bases between the two germline ends. The CDR3 is CSALSGGEAFF. CDR3 DNA sequence: TGCAGCGCCTTATCCGGGGGTGAAGCTTTCTTT.

The chain couples TRBV6-4 to TRBJ1-5; D unclear. The germline CDR1 and CDR2 sequences are MRHNA and SNTAGT. Trimming cost V 3 bases and J 6 bases, with 15 bases left between them. The CDR3 is made up of 15 amino acids. The CDR3 sequence is CASSELYGVGQPQHF. In DNA, the CDR3 is TGTGCCAGCAGTGAACTCTACGGGGTCGGTCAGCCCCAGCATTTT.

The CDR3 reads CASRATGGGDTQYF. As DNA, the CDR3 is TGTGCCAGCAGAGCCACAGGGGGAGGAGATACGCAGTATTTT. V gene TRBV5-8 combines with J gene TRBJ2-3, with 8 nucleotides matching TRBD1. Germline CDR1 SGHTS, CDR2 YDEGEE. This CDR3 has 14 residues. Trimming took 5 bases from V and 5 from J; bases not matched to a gene: 7.

V usage is TRBV30 and J usage is TRBJ1-4, with TRBD1 identical over 7 bases. The trim removed 3 bases at V and 3 bases at J, leaving 4 bases unmatched. The CDR3 covers 14 residues. Germline loops: CDR1 GTSNPN, CDR2 SVGIG (reference sequence). CDR3 nucleotide sequence: TGTGCCTGGAGACGCGGGACAGCTAATGAAAAACTGTTTTTT. This sequence encodes CAWRRGTANEKLFF.

The rearrangement joins TRBV4-3 to TRBJ1-1; the D is unclear. The CDR3 loop spans 12 amino acids. V gave up 1 base and J gave up 11 bases, with 11 bases separating them. Germline lookup yields CDR1 LGHNA and CDR2 YSLEER. CDR3 sequence: CASSQVGRTAFF. The CDR3 DNA sequence: TGCGCCAGCAGCCAAGTTGGGCGTACCGCTTTCTTT.

J is TRBJ2-1 and V is TRBV19, with TRBD2 identical over 7 bases. CDR3 size: 15 residues. CDR1 and CDR2 from the germline V gene are LNHDA and SQIVND (reference sequence). V was clipped by 5 bases and J by 4 bases; unmatched bases: 8. For the CDR3, the DNA is TGTGCCAGTAGTCTAACTAGCGATACTTACAATGAGCAGTTCTTC. Its translation: CASSLTSDTYNEQFF.

The CDR3 region is CASSYITGEYEQFF. Written as DNA, the CDR3 is TGTGCCAGCAGTTACATCACAGGGGAGTACGAGCAGTTCTTC. The V and J genes are TRBV6-6 and TRBJ2-1; 7 bases map to TRBD1. The germline CDR1 and CDR2 sequences are MNHNY and SVGAGI (reference sequence). The V gene end was trimmed by 2 bases and the J gene end by 10 bases; junction bases not matched to a gene: 8. The CDR3 runs to 14 residues.